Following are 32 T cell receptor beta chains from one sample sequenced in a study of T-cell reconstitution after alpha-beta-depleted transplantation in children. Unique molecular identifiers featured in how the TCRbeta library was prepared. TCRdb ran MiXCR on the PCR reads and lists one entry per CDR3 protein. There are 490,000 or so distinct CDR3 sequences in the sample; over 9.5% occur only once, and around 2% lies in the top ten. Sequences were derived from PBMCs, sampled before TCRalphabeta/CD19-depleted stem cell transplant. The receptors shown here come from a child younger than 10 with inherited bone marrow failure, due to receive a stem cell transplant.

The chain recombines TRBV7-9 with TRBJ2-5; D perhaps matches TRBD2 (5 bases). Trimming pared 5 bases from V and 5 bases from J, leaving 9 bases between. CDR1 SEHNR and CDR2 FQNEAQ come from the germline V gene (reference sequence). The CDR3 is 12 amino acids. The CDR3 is CASSRGDETQYF. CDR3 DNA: TGTGCCAGCAGCCGGGGAGACGAGACCCAGTACTTC.

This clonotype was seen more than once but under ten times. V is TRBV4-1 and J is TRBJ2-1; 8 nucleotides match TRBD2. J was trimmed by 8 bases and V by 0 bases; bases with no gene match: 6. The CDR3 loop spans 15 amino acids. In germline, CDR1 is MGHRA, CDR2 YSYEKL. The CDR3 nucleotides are TGCGCCAGCAGCCAAGAGTCGGGAGGGTTAGATGAGCAGTTCTTC. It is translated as CASSQESGGLDEQFF.

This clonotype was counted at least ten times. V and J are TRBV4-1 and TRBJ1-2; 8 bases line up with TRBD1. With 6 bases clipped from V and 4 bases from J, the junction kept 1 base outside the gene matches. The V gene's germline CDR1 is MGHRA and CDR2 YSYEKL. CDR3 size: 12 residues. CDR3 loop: CASRGTGYGYTF. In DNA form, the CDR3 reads TGCGCCAGCAGGGGGACAGGCTATGGCTACACCTTC.

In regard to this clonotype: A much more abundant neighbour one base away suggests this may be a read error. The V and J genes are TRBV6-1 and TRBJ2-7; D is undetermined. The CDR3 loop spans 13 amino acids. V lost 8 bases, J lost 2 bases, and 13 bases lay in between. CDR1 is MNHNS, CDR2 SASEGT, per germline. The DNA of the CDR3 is TGTGCCAGCTGTGCTTCCGGACCCTACGAGCAGTACTTC. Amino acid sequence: CASCASGPYEQYF.

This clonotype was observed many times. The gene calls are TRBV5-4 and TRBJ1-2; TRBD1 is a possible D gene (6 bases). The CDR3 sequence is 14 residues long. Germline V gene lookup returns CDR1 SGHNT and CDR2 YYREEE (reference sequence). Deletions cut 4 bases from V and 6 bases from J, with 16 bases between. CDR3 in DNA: TGTGCCAGCAGCGGGCCCTGGGACATCAATGGCTACACCTTC. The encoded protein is CASSGPWDINGYTF.

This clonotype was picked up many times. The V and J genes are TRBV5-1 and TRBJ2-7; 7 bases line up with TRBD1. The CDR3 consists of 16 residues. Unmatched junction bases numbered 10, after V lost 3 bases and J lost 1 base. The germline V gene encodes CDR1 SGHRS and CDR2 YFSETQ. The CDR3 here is CASSSSTGDPSYEQYF. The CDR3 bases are TGCGCCAGCAGCTCCTCAACAGGGGATCCTTCCTACGAGCAGTACTTC.

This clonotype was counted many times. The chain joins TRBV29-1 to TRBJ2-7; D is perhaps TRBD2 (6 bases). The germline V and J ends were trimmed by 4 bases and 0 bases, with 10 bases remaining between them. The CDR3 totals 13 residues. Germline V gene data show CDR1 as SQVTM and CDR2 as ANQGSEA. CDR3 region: CSVGGRTSYEQYF. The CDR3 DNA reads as TGCAGCGTTGGGGGGAGGACCTCCTACGAGCAGTACTTC.

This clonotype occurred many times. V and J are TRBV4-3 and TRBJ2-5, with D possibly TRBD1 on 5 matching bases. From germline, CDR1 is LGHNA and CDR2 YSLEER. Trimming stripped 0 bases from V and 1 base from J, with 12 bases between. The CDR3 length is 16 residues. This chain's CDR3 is CASSQDVETAQETQYF. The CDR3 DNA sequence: TGCGCCAGCAGCCAAGATGTTGAGACAGCCCAAGAGACCCAGTACTTC.

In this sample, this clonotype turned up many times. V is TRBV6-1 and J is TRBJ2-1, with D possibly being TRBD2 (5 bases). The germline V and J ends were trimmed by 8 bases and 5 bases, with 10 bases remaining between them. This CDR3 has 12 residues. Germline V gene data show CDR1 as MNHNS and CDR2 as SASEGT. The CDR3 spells CASLGLNNEQFF. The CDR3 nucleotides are TGTGCCAGCTTAGGACTGAACAATGAGCAGTTCTTC.

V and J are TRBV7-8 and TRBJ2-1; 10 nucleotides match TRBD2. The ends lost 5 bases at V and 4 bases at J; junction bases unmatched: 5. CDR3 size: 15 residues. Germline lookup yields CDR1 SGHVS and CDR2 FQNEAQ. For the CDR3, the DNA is TGTGCCAGCAGCACCCTAGCGGGAGAATACAATGAGCAGTTCTTC. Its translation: CASSTLAGEYNEQFF. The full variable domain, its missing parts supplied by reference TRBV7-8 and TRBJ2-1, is GAGVSQSPRYKVAKRGQDVALRCDPISGHVSLFWYQQALGQGPEFLTYFQNEAQLDKSGLPSDRFFAERPEGSVSTLKIQRTQQEDSAVYLCASSTLAGEYNEQFFGPGTRLTVL.

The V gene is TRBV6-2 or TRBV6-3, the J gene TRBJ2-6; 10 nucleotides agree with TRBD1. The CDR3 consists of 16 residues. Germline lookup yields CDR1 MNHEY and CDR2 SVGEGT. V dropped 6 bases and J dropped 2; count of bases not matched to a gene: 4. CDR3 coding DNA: TGTGCCAGCAGGACAGGGGGCTTCGCTGGGGCCAACGTCCTGACTTTC. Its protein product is CASRTGGFAGANVLTF.

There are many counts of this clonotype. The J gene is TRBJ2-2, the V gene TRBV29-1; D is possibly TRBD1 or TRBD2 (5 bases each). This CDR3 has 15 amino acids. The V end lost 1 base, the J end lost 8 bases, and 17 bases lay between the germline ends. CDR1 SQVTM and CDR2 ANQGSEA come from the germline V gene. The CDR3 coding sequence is TGCAGCGTTGAAGGAGCCGGAAGAGGGGTGGGGGAGCTGTTTTTT. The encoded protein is CSVEGAGRGVGELFF.

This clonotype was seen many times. The CDR3 sequence: CASSSTGDEQYF. The CDR3 DNA sequence: TGTGCCAGCAGTTCGACAGGGGACGAGCAGTACTTC. The chain couples TRBV12-3 or TRBV12-4 to TRBJ2-7; 8 bases align to TRBD1. Losses at the gene ends were 4 bases for V and 5 bases for J; bases not matched to a gene: 1. This CDR3 contains 12 residues.

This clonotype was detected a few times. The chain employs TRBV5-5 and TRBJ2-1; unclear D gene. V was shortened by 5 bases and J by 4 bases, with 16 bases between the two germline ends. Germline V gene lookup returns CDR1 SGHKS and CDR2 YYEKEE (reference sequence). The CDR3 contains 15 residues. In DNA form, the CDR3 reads TGTGCCAGCAGGCGCTTGGAGTGGCTGTACAATGAGCAGTTCTTC. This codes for CASRRLEWLYNEQFF.

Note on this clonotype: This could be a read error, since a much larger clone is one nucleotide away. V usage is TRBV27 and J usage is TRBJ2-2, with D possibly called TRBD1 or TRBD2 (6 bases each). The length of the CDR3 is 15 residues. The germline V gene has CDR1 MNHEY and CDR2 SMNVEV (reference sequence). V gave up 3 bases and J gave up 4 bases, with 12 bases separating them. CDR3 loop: CASSFRRGGTGELFF. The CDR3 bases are TGTGCCAGCAGTTTTCGCAGGGGAGGCACCGGGGAGCTGTTTTTT.

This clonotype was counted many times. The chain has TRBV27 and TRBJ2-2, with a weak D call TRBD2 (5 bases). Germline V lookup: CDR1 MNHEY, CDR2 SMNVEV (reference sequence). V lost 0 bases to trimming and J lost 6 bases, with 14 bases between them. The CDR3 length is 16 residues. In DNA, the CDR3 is TGTGCCAGCAGTTTATCGGCAGGAGGTCACGCCGGGGAGCTGTTTTTT. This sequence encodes CASSLSAGGHAGELFF.

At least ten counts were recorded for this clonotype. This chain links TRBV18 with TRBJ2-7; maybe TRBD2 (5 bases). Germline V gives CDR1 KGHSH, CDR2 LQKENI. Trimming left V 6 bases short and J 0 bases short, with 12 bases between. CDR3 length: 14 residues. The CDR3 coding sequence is TGTGCCAGCTCGCCTACTAGTGACTCCTACGAGCAGTACTTC. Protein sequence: CASSPTSDSYEQYF. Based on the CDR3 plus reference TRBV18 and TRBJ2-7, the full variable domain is NAGVMQNPRHLVRRRGQEARLRCSPMKGHSHVYWYRQLPEEGLKFMVYLQKENIIDESGMPKERFSAEFPKEGPSILRIQQVVRGDSAAYFCASSPTSDSYEQYFGPGTRLTVT.

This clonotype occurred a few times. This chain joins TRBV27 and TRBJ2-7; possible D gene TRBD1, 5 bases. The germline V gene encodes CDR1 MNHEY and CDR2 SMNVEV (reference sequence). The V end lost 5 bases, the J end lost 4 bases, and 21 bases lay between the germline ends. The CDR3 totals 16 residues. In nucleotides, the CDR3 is TGTGCCAGCAGTCTAGTAGGACAACCCTCCTTTTACGAGCAGTACTTC. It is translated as CASSLVGQPSFYEQYF.

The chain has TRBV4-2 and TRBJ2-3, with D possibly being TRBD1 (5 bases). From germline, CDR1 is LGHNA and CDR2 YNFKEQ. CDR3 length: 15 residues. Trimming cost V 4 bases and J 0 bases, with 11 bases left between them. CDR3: CASSRQGQSTDTQYF. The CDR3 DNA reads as TGTGCCAGCAGCCGGCAGGGTCAGAGCACAGATACGCAGTATTTT.

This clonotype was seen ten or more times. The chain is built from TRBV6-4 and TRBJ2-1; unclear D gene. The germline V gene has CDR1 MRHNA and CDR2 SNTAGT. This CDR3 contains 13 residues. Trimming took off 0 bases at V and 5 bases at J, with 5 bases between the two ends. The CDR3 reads CASSDSDNNEQFF. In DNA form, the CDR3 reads TGTGCCAGCAGTGACTCAGACAACAATGAGCAGTTCTTC.

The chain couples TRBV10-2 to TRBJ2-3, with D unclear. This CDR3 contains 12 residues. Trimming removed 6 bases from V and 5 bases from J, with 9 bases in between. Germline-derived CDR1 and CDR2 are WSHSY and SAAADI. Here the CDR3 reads CASSSTVDTQYF. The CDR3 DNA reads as TGCGCCAGCAGCTCGACTGTAGATACGCAGTATTTT.

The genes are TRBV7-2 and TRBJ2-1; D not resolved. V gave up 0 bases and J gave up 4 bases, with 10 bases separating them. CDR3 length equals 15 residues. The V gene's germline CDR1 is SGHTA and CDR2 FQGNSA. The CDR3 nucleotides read TGTGCCAGCAGCTTAGCGCTAATGGGGTACAATGAGCAGTTCTTC. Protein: CASSLALMGYNEQFF.

DNA of the CDR3: TGCGCCAGCAGCCAAGATCGTCTAGCGGGACCATACAATGAGCAGTTCTTC. It yields the protein CASSQDRLAGPYNEQFF. The V and J genes are TRBV4-1 and TRBJ2-1; 9 bases are shared with TRBD2. With 0 bases clipped from V and 4 bases from J, the junction kept 7 bases outside the gene matches. CDR1 is MGHRA and CDR2 is YSYEKL in the germline V gene. The CDR3 covers 17 residues.

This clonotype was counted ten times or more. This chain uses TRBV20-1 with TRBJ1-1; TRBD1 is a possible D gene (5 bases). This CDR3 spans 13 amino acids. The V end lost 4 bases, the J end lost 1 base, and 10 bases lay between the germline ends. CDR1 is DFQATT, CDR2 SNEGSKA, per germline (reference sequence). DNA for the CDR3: TGCAGTGCTACAGGGACGGGGAACACTGAAGCTTTCTTT. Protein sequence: CSATGTGNTEAFF.

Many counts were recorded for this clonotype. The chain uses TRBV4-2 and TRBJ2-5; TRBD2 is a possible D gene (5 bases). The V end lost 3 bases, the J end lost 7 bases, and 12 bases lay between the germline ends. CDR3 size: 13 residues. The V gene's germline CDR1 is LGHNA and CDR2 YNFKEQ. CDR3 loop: CASSQRERGTQYF. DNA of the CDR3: TGTGCCAGCAGCCAGAGGGAGAGAGGGACCCAGTACTTC.

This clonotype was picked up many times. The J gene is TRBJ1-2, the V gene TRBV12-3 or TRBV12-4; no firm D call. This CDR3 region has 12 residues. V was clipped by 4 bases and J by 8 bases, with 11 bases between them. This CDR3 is CASSSLTPGYTF. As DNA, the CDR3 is TGTGCCAGCAGTTCCCTGACCCCCGGCTACACCTTC.

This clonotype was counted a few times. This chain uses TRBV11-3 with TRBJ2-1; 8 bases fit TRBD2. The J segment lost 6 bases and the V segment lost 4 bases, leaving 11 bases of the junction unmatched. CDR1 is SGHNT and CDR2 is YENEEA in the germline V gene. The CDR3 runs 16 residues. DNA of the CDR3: TGTGCCAGCAGCTCACGACTAGCGAGAAAGGGCAATGAGCAGTTCTTC. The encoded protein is CASSSRLARKGNEQFF.

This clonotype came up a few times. The CDR3: CSVLGLAGASGDTQYF. Written as DNA, the CDR3 is TGCAGTGTTCTCGGACTAGCGGGAGCGTCTGGAGATACGCAGTATTTT. V gene TRBV20-1 combines with J gene TRBJ2-3; TRBD2 agrees at 13 bases. Per germline, CDR1 DFQATT and CDR2 SNEGSKA (reference sequence). The trim removed 7 bases at V and 5 bases at J, leaving 12 bases unmatched. This CDR3 region has 16 residues.

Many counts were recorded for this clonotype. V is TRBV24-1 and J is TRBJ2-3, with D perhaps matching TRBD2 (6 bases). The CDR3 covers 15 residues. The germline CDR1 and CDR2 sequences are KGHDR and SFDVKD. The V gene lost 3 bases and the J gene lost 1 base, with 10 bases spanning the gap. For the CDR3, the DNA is TGTGCCACCAGTGATGGCGGGATTGGCACAGATACGCAGTATTTT. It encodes CATSDGGIGTDTQYF.

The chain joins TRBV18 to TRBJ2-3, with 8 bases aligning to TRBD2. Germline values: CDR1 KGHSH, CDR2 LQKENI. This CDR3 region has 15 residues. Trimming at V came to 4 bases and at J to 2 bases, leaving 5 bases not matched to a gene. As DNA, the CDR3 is TGTGCCAGCTCACGAGCGGGAGCTCTCACAGATACGCAGTATTTT. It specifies CASSRAGALTDTQYF.

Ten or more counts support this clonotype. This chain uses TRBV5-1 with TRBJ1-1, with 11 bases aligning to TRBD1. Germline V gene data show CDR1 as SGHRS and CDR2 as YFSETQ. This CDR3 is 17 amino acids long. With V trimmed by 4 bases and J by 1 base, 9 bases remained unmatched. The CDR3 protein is CASSVTGTGGPNTEAFF. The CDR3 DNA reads TGCGCCAGCAGCGTAACCGGGACAGGGGGGCCGAACACTGAAGCTTTCTTT.

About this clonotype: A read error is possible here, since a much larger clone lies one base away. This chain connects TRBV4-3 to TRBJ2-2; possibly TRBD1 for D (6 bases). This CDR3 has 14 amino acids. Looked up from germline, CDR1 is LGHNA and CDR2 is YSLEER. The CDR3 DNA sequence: TGCGCCAGCAGCCAGCGACAGGACACCTGGGAGCTGTTTTTT. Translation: CASSQRQDTWELFF.